This T cell receptor beta chain was retrieved from a study of blood T cells in healthy people across ages. The study drew donors from healthy Caucasian individuals in Russia aged roughly 6 to 90. PBMCs were isolated at a quantity of at least 7 million per sample. As concerns this clonotype: This could be a read error, since a much larger clone is one nucleotide away.

For the second PCR, which ran for 7 to 11 cycles, a sample-barcoded 5' primer and a J-beta primer mix were used. Researchers report that a template-switch adaptor with 12 random nucleotides tagged each cDNA molecule. From the 5' RACE reads, TCRdb called clonotypes with MiXCR, one entry per CDR3 protein. In the table there are some 1.8 million distinct CDR3 sequences, about two fifths of which are singletons. This CDR3 comprises 14 residues. CDR1 and CDR2 from the germline V gene are MNHEY and SVGEGT. V gene TRBV6-2 or TRBV6-3 combines with J gene TRBJ2-2, with D hard to call. The receptor's source is a human donor in good health. The specimen sequenced was blood. CDR3 nucleotides: TGTGCCGGCAGTTACAACACGAACACCGGGGAGCTGTTTTTT. Protein sequence: CAGSYNTNTGELFF.